Listed here are 3 T cell receptor beta chains from one sample, sequenced in a study of shared clonotypes between healthy human individuals. Assay: immunoSEQ multiplex PCR; the TCRdb copy retains only in-frame clones and omits some. The sample holds roughly 700,000 clones, 90% seen once. What was sequenced was memory CD8+ T cells from PBMCs. Documented subset: CD45RO+ cells pooled with CCR7-negative TemRA cells. These receptor sequences come from a man between 18 and 35 years old in good health. Some clones in this sample may be carry-over from other donors' samples.

This chain joins TRBV25-1 and TRBJ2-1; 7 nucleotides align to TRBD2. This CDR3 has 15 amino acids. Trimming removed 4 bases from V and 0 bases from J; junction bases left unmatched: 3. CDR1 and CDR2 (germline): MGHDK, SYGVNS. The CDR3 protein is CASSGSGFSYNEQFF. Here the CDR3 DNA reads TGTGCCAGCAGTGGTAGCGGGTTCTCCTACAATGAGCAGTTCTTC.

The chain couples TRBV2 to TRBJ1-4; D is possibly TRBD1 (6 bases). This CDR3 has 15 amino acids. V lost 1 base and J 6 bases, leaving 12 bases between the germline ends. Germline V gene sequence: CDR1 SNHLY, CDR2 FYNNEI. CDR3 protein: CASSEVGGRDEKLFF. For the CDR3, the DNA is TGTGCCAGCAGTGAAGTCGGGGGGCGAGATGAAAAACTGTTTTTT.

The chain links TRBV19 to TRBJ2-2; possibly TRBD2 for D (5 bases). V lost 6 bases and J 2 bases, leaving 16 bases between the germline ends. This CDR3 is built from 16 residues. Looked up from germline, CDR1 is LNHDA and CDR2 is SQIVND (reference sequence). As DNA, the CDR3 is TGTGCCAGTAGCCTTCCCGGGATCGCAAACACCGGGGAGCTGTTTTTT. As protein: CASSLPGIANTGELFF.